The 17 T cell receptor beta chains in this list originate from one sample, sequenced in a study of shared clonotypes between healthy human individuals. Naive CD8 cells comprised CD45RO-negative, CCR7-positively selected cells, excluding terminally differentiated effector memory CD45RA+ cells. Profiling relied on immunoSEQ multiplex PCR, and the TCRdb table lists in-frame clones only, not all of them. The sample records hundreds of thousands of clones, approximately 95% being singletons. The sequenced sample consisted of naive CD8+ T cells sorted from blood. The receptor set was obtained from a woman between 25 and 40 years old in good health.

With regard to this clone: This sample also contains other DNA sequences that code for the same CDR3. V gene TRBV28 combines with J gene TRBJ2-7; D gene uncertain. The CDR3 has 11 residues. The V and J ends lost 3 bases and 3 bases respectively, with 3 bases between them. Germline CDR1 reads MDHEN; CDR2 reads SYDVKM. CDR3 region: CASSFLYEQYF. The DNA of the CDR3 is TGTGCCAGCAGTTTCCTCTACGAGCAGTACTTC.

The J gene is TRBJ1-1, the V gene TRBV5-5; D is possibly TRBD1 (5 bases). The V and J ends lost 3 bases and 1 base respectively, with 10 bases between them. CDR3 length: 14 amino acids. Germline CDR1 is SGHKS and CDR2 is YYEKEE (reference sequence). Here the CDR3 reads CASSYRQRNTEAFF. The DNA of the CDR3 is TGTGCCAGCAGCTATCGACAGAGGAACACTGAAGCTTTCTTT.

In DNA, the CDR3 is TGCGCCAGCAGCCAAGAAGGCGGCGGGTCGGCGGAGCAGTACTTC. The encoded protein is CASSQEGGGSAEQYF. The chain combines TRBV4-1 with TRBJ2-5; a weak D match, TRBD2 (5 bases). CDR3 length equals 15 residues. The germline CDR1 and CDR2 sequences are MGHRA and YSYEKL. Between the trimmed V and J ends, which lost 0 bases and 11 bases, there was a span of 19 bases.

This clone was recorded once. The rearrangement joins TRBV7-9 to TRBJ2-1; no reliable D call. This CDR3 comprises 16 residues. Trimming stripped 5 bases from V and 4 bases from J, with 18 bases between. Germline lookup yields CDR1 SEHNR and CDR2 FQNEAQ (reference sequence). The CDR3 DNA follows: TGTGCCAGCAGCCCGGTACAAGCGAAACAATACAATGAGCAGTTCTTC. Protein: CASSPVQAKQYNEQFF.

This rearrangement joins TRBV11-2 to TRBJ2-7, with a tentative D call TRBD2 (6 bases). Germline CDR1 is SGHAT and CDR2 is FQNNGV. Trimming removed 3 bases from V and 2 bases from J, with 11 bases in between. CDR3 length: 14 residues. The CDR3 sequence: CASSFGGRAYEQYF. The CDR3 nucleotides are TGTGCCAGCAGCTTCGGGGGACGTGCCTACGAGCAGTACTTC.

CDR3 in amino acids: CASSIGNRAYEQYF. The DNA of the CDR3 is TGTGCCAGTAGTATCGGGAACAGAGCCTACGAGCAGTACTTC. V usage is TRBV19 and J usage is TRBJ2-7; perhaps TRBD2 as D (5 bases). CDR1 is LNHDA, CDR2 SQIVND, per germline (reference sequence). Trimming left V 3 bases short and J 2 bases short, with 11 bases between. The CDR3 is made up of 14 amino acids.

The rearrangement uses TRBV9 and TRBJ2-7; 9 bases line up with TRBD2. V lost 0 bases to trimming and J lost 2 bases; unmatched junction nucleotides: 12. CDR3 length: 18 amino acids. CDR1 is SGDLS, CDR2 YYNGEE, per germline. The chain's CDR3 is CASSVGLAGPTPPYEQYF. CDR3 bases: TGTGCCAGCAGCGTAGGTCTAGCGGGACCTACTCCACCCTACGAGCAGTACTTC.

The chain has TRBV4-1 and TRBJ2-5; weak D call: TRBD2 (7 bases). The J call may be incorrect, as the DNA end agrees better with TRBJ2-7. This CDR3 is built from 15 residues. Germline CDR1 reads MGHRA; CDR2 reads YSYEKL. In nucleotides, the CDR3 is TGCGCCAGCAGCCAAGATTGGGGGGGCCGCTACGAGCAGTACTTC. Translated: CASSQDWGGRYEQYF.

The rearrangement joins TRBV4-2 to TRBJ2-1; 7 positions agree with TRBD2. The ends lost 4 bases at V and 6 bases at J; junction bases unmatched: 12. The CDR3 contains 16 residues. Germline loops: CDR1 LGHNA, CDR2 YNFKEQ. CDR3 bases: TGTGCCAGCAGCCGGCCAGAGGCGGGAGCTAGCAATGAGCAGTTCTTC. This translates into CASSRPEAGASNEQFF.

The rearrangement joins TRBV7-8 to TRBJ1-5, with TRBD1 matching over 7 bases. The germline gives CDR1 SGHVS, CDR2 FQNEAQ. The trim removed 2 bases at V and 0 bases at J, leaving 4 bases unmatched. This CDR3 comprises 16 residues. Here the CDR3 reads CASSLFGTDSNQPQHF. The CDR3 DNA reads TGTGCCAGCAGCTTATTCGGGACAGATAGCAATCAGCCCCAGCATTTT.

The chain carries TRBV29-1 and TRBJ2-2; no clear D gene. Germline loops: CDR1 SQVTM, CDR2 ANQGSEA. CDR3 length equals 10 residues. Deletions cut 5 bases from V and 6 bases from J, with 4 bases between. CDR3 sequence: CSVRAGELFF. CDR3 bases: TGCAGCGTTCGGGCCGGGGAGCTGTTTTTT.

This chain links TRBV9 with TRBJ1-4; D is unresolved. From germline, CDR1 is SGDLS and CDR2 YYNGEE. Between the trimmed V and J ends, which lost 4 bases and 7 bases, there was a span of 11 bases. The length of the CDR3 is 13 residues. The DNA for the CDR3 is TGTGCCAGCAGCACGCCCCACTCTGAAAAACTGTTTTTT. This codes for CASSTPHSEKLFF.

A few counts support this clone. This sample includes further DNA sequences coding for the same CDR3. The rearrangement joins TRBV5-4 to TRBJ1-2; D is uncertain. CDR3 length: 11 residues. Germline V gene lookup returns CDR1 SGHNT and CDR2 YYREEE (reference sequence). The V and J ends lost 7 bases and 4 bases respectively, with 8 bases between them. This CDR3 reads CASSSSYGYTF. For the CDR3, the DNA is TGTGCCAGCTCTAGTTCCTATGGCTACACCTTC.

The genes are TRBV29-1 and TRBJ2-7; 7 bases map to TRBD1. The CDR3 covers 13 residues. The germline V gene encodes CDR1 SQVTM and CDR2 ANQGSEA. Trimming removed 6 bases from V and 2 bases from J; junction bases left unmatched: 7. The CDR3 nucleotides read TGCAGCGTACCGGGACAGTTCCCCTACGAGCAGTACTTC. This codes for CSVPGQFPYEQYF.

The chain is built from TRBV27 and TRBJ2-7; 8 positions match TRBD2. Germline V gene data show CDR1 as MNHEY and CDR2 as SMNVEV (reference sequence). The junction had 6 bases not matched to a gene; V was cut back by 10 bases and J by 1 base. This CDR3 has 13 residues. CDR3 sequence: CATTPGGSYEQYF. The CDR3 bases are TGTGCCACCACCCCGGGAGGGTCCTACGAGCAGTACTTC.

This clone was detected only once. The V call is TRBV30, the J call TRBJ2-3, with a weak D call TRBD2 (6 bases). The V gene's germline CDR1 is GTSNPN and CDR2 SVGIG (reference sequence). This CDR3 region has 12 residues. Trimming cost V 4 bases and J 2 bases, with 7 bases left between them. As DNA, the CDR3 is TGTGCCTGGACTAGCGACACAGATACGCAGTATTTT. Translated, it gives CAWTSDTDTQYF.

The chain recombines TRBV2 with TRBJ2-5, with D possibly TRBD1 on 5 matching bases. With the DNA end fitting TRBJ2-7 better, the J assignment may be wrong. There are 15 residues in the CDR3. Germline V lookup: CDR1 SNHLY, CDR2 FYNNEI. The CDR3 protein is CASRQEDSSSYEQYF. The CDR3 DNA reads as TGTGCCAGCAGACAAGAAGACAGTAGCTCCTACGAGCAGTACTTC.